The T cell receptor (beta chain) under discussion was sequenced for a study of blood T cell repertoires in COVID-19. Study-level background: Italy, Spain and the United States were the sources of the convalescent and acute COVID-19 samples.

Seattle researchers signed up patients amid active infection and tracked them longitudinally. The germline V gene has CDR1 SGHAT and CDR2 FQNNGV. The V segment lost 8 bases and the J segment 0 bases; nucleotides outside the gene matches: 4. The CDR3 loop spans 14 amino acids. Authors' methods: Nucleated cell number was recorded as an estimate derived from reference gene primer amplification. Profiled with immunoSEQ multiplex PCR; TCRdb holds only in-frame clones, not every one. The V and J calls and clone size are taken from that table; D and trimming were inferred from the DNA. This table has more than 300,000 clones, roughly 90% appearing once.

The TCR originated in a woman in her 30s with COVID-19, enrolled during active disease. The chain is built from TRBV11-2 and TRBJ1-3; TRBD1 matches at 7 bases. The sequenced sample was peripheral blood. CDR3 coding DNA: TGTGCCAGCCGAGGGACAGACTCTGGAAACACCATATATTTT. Residues: CASRGTDSGNTIYF.